The TCR beta chain described here comes from a study of control samples from healthy donors and cancer patients. V gave up 0 bases and J gave up 5 bases; unmatched junction bases: 6. Germline V gives CDR1 ENHRY, CDR2 SYGVKD. CDR3 length: 15 amino acids. The method was immunoSEQ multiplex PCR; TCRdb's version includes in-frame clones alone and lacks a portion of them. The table records roughly 120,000 clones, about 95% of them present only once. The source material was blood. The rearrangement uses TRBV10-3 and TRBJ2-5; 7 nucleotides agree with TRBD1. This TCR derives from a man under 40 in good health. The CDR3 protein is CAISESRDRGETQYF. In DNA form, the CDR3 reads TGTGCCATCAGTGAGTCAAGGGACAGAGGGGAGACCCAGTACTTC.